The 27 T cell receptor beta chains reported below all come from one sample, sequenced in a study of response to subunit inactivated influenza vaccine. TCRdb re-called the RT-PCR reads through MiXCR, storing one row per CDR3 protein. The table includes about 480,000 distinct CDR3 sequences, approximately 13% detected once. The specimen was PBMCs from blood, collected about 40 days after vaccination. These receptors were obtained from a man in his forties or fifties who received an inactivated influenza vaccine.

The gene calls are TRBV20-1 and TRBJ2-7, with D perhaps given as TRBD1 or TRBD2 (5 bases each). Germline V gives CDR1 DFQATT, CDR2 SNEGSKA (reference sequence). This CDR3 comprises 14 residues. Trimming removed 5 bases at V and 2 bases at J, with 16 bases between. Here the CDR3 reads CSAAGDAVTYEQYF. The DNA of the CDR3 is TGCAGTGCTGCCGGGGACGCAGTGACCTACGAGCAGTACTTC.

CDR3 nucleotides: TGTGCCAGCAGCTCGCAACAGGGCTACGAGCAGTACTTC. Encoded protein: CASSSQQGYEQYF. This sequence joins TRBV7-2 and TRBJ2-7, with TRBD1 as a possible D gene (6 bases). Trimming shortened V by 4 bases and J by 3 bases, and 10 bases separated the two germline ends. CDR1 is SGHTA, CDR2 FQGNSA, per germline. The CDR3 is made up of 13 amino acids.

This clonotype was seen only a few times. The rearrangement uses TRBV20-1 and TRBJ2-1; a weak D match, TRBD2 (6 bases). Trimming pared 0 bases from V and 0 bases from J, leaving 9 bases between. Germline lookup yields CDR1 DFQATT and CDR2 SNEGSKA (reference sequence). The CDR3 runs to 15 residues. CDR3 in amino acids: CSARDWRDSYNEQFF. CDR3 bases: TGCAGTGCTAGAGATTGGCGGGACTCCTACAATGAGCAGTTCTTC.

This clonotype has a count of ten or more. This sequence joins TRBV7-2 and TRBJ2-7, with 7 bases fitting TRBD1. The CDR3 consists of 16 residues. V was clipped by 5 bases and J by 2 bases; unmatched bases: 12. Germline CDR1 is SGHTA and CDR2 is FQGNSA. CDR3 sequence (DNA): TGTGCCAGCAGCCGCCAGACAGGGAAGATCCCCTACGAGCAGTACTTC. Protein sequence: CASSRQTGKIPYEQYF. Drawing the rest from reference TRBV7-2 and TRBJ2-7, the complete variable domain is GAGVSQSPSNKVTEKGKDVELRCDPISGHTALYWYRQSLGQGLEFLIYFQGNSAPDKSGLPSDRFSAERTGGSVSTLTIQRTQQEDSAVYLCASSRQTGKIPYEQYFGPGTRLTVT.

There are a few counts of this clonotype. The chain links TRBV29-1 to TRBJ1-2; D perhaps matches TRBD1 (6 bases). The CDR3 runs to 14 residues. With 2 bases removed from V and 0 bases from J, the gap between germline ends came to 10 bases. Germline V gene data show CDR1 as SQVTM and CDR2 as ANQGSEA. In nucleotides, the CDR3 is TGCAGCGTTGAACTCGCAGGGGCTAACTATGGCTACACCTTC. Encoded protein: CSVELAGANYGYTF.

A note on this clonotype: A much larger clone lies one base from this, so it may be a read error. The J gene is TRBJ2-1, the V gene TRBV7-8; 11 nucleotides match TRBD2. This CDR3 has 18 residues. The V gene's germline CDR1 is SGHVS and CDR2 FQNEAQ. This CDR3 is CDSSLRSGRAHSYNEQFF. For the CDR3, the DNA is TGTGACAGCAGCTTACGTAGCGGGAGGGCTCACTCCTACAATGAGCAGTTCTTC.

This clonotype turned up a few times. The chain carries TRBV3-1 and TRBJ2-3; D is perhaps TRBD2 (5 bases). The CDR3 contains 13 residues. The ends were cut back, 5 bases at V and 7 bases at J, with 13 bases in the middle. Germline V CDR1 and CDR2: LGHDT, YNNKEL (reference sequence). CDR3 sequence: CASSGTPGNTQYF. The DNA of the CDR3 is TGTGCCAGCAGCGGTACCCCCGGGAATACGCAGTATTTT.

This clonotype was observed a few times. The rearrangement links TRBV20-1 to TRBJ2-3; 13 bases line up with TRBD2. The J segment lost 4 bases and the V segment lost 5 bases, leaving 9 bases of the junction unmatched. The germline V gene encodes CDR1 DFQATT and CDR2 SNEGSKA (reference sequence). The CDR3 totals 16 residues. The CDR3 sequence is CSARRTSGSLPDTQYF. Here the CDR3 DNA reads TGCAGTGCTCGCAGGACTAGCGGGAGCCTGCCAGATACGCAGTATTTT.

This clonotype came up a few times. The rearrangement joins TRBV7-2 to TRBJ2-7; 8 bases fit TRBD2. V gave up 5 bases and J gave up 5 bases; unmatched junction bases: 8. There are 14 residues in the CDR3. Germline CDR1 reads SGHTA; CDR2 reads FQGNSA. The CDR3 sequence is CASSHVAGGDEQYF. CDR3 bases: TGTGCCAGCAGCCACGTGGCGGGAGGTGACGAGCAGTACTTC.

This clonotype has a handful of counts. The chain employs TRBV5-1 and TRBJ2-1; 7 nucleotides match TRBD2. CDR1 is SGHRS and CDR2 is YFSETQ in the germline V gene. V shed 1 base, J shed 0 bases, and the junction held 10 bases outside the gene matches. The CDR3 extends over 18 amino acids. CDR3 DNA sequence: TGCGCCAGCAGCTTGACCGGGGTTGGGGGGGGCTCCTACAATGAGCAGTTCTTC. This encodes CASSLTGVGGGSYNEQFF.

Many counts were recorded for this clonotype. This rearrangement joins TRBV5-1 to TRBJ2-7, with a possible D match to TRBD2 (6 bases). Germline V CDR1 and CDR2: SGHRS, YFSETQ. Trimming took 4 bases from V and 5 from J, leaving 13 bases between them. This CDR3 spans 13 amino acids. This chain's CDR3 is CASSVISGNEQYF. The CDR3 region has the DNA TGCGCCAGCAGCGTCATTAGCGGCAACGAGCAGTACTTC.

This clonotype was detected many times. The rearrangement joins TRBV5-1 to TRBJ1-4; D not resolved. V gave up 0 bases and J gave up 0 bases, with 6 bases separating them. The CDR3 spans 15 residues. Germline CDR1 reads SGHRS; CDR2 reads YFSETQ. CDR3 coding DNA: TGCGCCAGCAGCTTGGTAGGGTCAACTAATGAAAAACTGTTTTTT. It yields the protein CASSLVGSTNEKLFF.

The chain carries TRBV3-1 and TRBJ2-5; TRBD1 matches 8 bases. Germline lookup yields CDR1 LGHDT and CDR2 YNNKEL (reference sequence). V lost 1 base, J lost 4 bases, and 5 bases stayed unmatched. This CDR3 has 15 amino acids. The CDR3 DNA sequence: TGTGCCAGCAGCCAAGGGGCAGGGGGCAGAGAGACCCAGTACTTC. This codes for CASSQGAGGRETQYF.

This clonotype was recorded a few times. Written as DNA, the CDR3 is TGTGCCAGCAGTTATACAGGGAACTATGGCTACACCTTC. Translation: CASSYTGNYGYTF. J is TRBJ1-2 and V is TRBV6-5, with D maybe TRBD1 (6 bases). V gave up 3 bases and J gave up 2 bases, with 7 bases separating them. The germline gives CDR1 MNHEY, CDR2 SVGAGI. The CDR3 runs to 13 residues.

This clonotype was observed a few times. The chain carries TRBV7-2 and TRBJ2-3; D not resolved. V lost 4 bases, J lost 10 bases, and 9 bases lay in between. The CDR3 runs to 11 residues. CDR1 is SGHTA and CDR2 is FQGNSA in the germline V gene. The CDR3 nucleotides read TGTGCCAGCAGCTCTCCCTCGCCGCAGTATTTT. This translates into CASSSPSPQYF. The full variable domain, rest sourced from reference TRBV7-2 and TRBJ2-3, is GAGVSQSPSNKVTEKGKDVELRCDPISGHTALYWYRQSLGQGLEFLIYFQGNSAPDKSGLPSDRFSAERTGGSVSTLTIQRTQQEDSAVYLCASSSPSPQYFGPGTRLTVL.

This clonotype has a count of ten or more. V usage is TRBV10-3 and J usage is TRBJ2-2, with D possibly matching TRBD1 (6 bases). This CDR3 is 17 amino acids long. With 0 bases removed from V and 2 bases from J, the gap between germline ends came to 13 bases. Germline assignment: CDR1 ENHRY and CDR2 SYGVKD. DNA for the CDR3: TGTGCCATCAGTGAGTCGGGGTCGACAGGAAACACCGGGGAGCTGTTTTTT. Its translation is CAISESGSTGNTGELFF.

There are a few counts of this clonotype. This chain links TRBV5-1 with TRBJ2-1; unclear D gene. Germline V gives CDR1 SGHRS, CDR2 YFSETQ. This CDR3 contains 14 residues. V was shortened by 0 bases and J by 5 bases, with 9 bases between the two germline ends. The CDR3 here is CASSLDPTNNEQFF. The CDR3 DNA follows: TGCGCCAGCAGCTTGGATCCAACAAACAATGAGCAGTTCTTC. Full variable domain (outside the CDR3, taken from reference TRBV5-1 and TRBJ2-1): KAGVTQTPRYLIKTRGQQVTLSCSPISGHRSVSWYQQTPGQGLQFLFEYFSETQRNKGNFPGRFSGRQFSNSRSEMNVSTLELGDSALYLCASSLDPTNNEQFFGPGTRLTVL.

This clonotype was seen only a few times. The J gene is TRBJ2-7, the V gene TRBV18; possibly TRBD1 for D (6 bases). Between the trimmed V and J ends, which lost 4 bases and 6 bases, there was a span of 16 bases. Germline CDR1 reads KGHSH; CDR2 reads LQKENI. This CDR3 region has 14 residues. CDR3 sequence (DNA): TGTGCCAGCTCACTATACAGGGCAACGGGCGAGCAGTACTTC. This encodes CASSLYRATGEQYF.

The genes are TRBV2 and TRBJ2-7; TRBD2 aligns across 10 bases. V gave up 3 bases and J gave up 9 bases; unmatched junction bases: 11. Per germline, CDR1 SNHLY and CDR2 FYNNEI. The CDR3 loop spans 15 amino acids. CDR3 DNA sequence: TGTGCCAGCAGTGACACTAGCGGGACCTCTCATGGGCAGTACTTC. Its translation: CASSDTSGTSHGQYF.

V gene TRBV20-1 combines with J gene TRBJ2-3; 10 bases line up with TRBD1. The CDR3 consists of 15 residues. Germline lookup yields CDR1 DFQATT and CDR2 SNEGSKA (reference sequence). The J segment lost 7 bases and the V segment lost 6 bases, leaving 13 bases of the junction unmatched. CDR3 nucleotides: TGCAGTGCGAGGACCGGGACAGGGGCCATCAATACGCAGTATTTT. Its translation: CSARTGTGAINTQYF.

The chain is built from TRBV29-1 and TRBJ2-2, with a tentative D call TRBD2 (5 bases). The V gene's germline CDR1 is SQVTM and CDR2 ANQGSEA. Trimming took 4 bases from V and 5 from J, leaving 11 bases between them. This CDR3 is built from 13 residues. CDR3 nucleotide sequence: TGCAGCGTTGCCGGGGTTTATACCGGGGAGCTGTTTTTT. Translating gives CSVAGVYTGELFF.

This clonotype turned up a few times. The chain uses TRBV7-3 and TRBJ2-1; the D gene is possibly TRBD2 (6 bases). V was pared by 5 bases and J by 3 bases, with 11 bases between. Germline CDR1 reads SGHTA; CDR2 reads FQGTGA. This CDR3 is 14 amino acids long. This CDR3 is CASSPSAFYNEQFF. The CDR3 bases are TGTGCCAGCAGCCCTAGCGCATTCTACAATGAGCAGTTCTTC.

CDR3 loop: CASSFDEQFF. The CDR3 DNA is TGTGCCAGCAGTTTCGACGAGCAGTTCTTC. This chain connects TRBV12-3 or TRBV12-4 to TRBJ2-1; no definite D call. Trimming left V 3 bases short and J 10 bases short, with 4 bases between. The CDR3 totals 10 residues.

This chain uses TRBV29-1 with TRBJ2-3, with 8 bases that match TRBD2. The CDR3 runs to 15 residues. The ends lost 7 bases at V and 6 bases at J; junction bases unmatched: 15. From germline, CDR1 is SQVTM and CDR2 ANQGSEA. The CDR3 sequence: CSARKTIGGADTQYF. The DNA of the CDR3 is TGCAGCGCGAGAAAAACTATCGGGGGGGCGGATACGCAGTATTTT.

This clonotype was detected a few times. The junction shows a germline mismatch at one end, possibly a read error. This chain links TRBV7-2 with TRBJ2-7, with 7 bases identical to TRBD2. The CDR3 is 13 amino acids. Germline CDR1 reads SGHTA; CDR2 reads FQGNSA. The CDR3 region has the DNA TGTGCCAGCAGCCTAGCGGAACGCTACGAGCAGTACTTC. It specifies CASSLAERYEQYF.

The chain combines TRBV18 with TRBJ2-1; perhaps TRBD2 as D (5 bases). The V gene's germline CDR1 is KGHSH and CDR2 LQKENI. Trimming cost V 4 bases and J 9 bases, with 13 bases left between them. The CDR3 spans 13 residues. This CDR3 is CASSRNLASEQFF. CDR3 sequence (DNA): TGTGCCAGCTCACGGAATTTAGCGAGTGAGCAGTTCTTC. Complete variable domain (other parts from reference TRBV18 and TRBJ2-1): NAGVMQNPRHLVRRRGQEARLRCSPMKGHSHVYWYRQLPEEGLKFMVYLQKENIIDESGMPKERFSAEFPKEGPSILRIQQVVRGDSAAYFCASSRNLASEQFFGPGTRLTVL.

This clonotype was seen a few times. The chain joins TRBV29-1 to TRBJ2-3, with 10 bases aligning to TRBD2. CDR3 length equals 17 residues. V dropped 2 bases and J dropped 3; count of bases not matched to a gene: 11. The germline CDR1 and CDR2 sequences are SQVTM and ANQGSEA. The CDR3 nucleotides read TGCAGCGTTGAAAGAACGGGAACTAGCGGGATTACAGATACGCAGTATTTT. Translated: CSVERTGTSGITDTQYF.